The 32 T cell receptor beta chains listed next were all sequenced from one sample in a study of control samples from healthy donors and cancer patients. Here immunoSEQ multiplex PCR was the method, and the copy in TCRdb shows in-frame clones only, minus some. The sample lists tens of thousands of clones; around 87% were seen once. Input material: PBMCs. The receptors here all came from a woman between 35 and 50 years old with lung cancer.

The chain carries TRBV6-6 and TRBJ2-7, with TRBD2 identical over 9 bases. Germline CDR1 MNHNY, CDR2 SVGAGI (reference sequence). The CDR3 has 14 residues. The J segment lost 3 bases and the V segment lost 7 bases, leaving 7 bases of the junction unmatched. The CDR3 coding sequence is TGTGCCAGCAAACTGACTAGCGGCAACTACGAGCAGTACTTC. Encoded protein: CASKLTSGNYEQYF.

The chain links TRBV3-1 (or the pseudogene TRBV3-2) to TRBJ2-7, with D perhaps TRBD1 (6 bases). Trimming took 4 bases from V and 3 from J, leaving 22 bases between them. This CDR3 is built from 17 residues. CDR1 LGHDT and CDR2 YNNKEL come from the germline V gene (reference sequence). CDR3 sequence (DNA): TGTGCCAGCAGCCCCAACCCCCTTACAGGGAATCACTACGAGCAGTACTTC. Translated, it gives CASSPNPLTGNHYEQYF.

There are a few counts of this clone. The CDR3 sequence: CASSLGRTGGGSPLHF. CDR3 bases: TGTGCCAGCAGCTTAGGAAGGACAGGGGGCGGATCACCCCTCCACTTT. The V gene is TRBV7-6, the J gene TRBJ1-6, with TRBD1 matching 11 bases. CDR1 and CDR2 (germline): SGHVS, FNYEAQ. Losses at the gene ends were 1 base for V and 10 bases for J; bases not matched to a gene: 6. This CDR3 contains 16 residues. The full variable domain, its missing parts supplied by reference TRBV7-6 and TRBJ1-6, is GAGVSQSPRYKVTKRGQDVALRCDPISGHVSLYWYRQALGQGPEFLTYFNYEAQQDKSGLPNDRFSAERPEGSISTLTIQRTEQRDSAMYRCASSLGRTGGGSPLHFGNGTRLTVT.

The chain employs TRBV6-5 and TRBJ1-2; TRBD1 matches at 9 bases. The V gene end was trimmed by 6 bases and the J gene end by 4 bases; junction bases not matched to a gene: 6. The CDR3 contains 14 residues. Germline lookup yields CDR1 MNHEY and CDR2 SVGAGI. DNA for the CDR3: TGTGCCAGCAGGTTGGACAGGGGAAGCTATGGCTACACCTTC. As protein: CASRLDRGSYGYTF.

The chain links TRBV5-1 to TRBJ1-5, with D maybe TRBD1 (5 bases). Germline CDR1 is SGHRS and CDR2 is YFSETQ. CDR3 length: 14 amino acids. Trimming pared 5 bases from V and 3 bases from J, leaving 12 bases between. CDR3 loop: CASSRDGINQPQHF. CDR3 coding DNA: TGCGCCAGCAGTCGGGACGGAATCAATCAGCCCCAGCATTTT.

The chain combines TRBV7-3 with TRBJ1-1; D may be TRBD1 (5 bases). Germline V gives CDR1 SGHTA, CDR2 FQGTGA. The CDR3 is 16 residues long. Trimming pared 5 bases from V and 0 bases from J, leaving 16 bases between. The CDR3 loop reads CASSPLTQDMNTEAFF. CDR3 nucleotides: TGTGCCAGCAGCCCCCTCACACAGGACATGAACACTGAAGCTTTCTTT.

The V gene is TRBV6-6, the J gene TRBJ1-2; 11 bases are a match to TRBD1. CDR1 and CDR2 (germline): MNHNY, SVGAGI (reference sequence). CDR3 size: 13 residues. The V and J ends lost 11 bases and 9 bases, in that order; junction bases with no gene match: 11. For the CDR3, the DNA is TGTGCCCGCGAGGGGGGACAGGGGGGGAGCTACACCTTC. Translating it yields CAREGGQGGSYTF.

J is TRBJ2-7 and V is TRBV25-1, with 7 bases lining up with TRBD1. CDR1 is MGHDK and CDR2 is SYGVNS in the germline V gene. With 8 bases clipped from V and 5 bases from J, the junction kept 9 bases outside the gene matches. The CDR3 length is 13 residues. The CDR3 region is CASARQGSDEQYF. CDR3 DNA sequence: TGTGCCAGCGCCCGACAGGGCAGCGACGAGCAGTACTTC.

This chain's CDR3 is CASSSMNRGEQFF. DNA of the CDR3: TGTGCCAGCAGCTCCATGAACAGGGGTGAGCAGTTCTTC. The V and J genes are TRBV7-9 and TRBJ2-1, with 7 nucleotides matching TRBD1. The CDR3 spans 13 residues. J gave up 9 bases and V 4 bases, and 6 bases lay outside the gene matches. CDR1 SEHNR and CDR2 FQNEAQ come from the germline V gene (reference sequence).

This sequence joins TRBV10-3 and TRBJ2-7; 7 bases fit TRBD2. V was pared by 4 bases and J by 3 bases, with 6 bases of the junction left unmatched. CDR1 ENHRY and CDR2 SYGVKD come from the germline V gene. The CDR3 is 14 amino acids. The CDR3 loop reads CAISVAGPGYEQYF. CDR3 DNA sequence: TGTGCCATCAGTGTAGCGGGCCCGGGCTACGAGCAGTACTTC.

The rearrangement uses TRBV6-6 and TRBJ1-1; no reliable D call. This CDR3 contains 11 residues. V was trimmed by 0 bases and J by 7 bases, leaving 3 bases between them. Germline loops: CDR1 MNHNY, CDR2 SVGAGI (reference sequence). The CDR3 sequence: CASSYSIEAFF. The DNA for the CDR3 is TGTGCCAGCAGTTACTCGATTGAAGCTTTCTTT.

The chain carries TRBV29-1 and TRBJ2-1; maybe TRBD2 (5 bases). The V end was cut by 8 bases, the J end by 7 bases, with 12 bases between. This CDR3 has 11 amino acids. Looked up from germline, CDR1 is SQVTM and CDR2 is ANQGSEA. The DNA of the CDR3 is TGCAGCTTCCTAAGAGGGAATGAGCAGTTCTTC. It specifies CSFLRGNEQFF.

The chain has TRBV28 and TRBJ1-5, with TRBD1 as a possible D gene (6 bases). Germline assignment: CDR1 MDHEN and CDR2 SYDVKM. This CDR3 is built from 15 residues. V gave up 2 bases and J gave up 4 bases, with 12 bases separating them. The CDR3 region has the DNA TGTGCCAGCAGTTTAGGTCAGGGGTGGAATCAGCCCCAGCATTTT. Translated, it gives CASSLGQGWNQPQHF.

CDR3 protein: CASRRTEDYNEQFF. CDR3 DNA sequence: TGTGCCAGTAGAAGGACAGAAGACTACAATGAGCAGTTCTTC. This chain uses TRBV19 with TRBJ2-1; a possible D gene is TRBD1 (6 bases). Germline V lookup: CDR1 LNHDA, CDR2 SQIVND (reference sequence). Trimming shortened V by 6 bases and J by 3 bases, and 12 bases separated the two germline ends. This CDR3 has 14 residues.

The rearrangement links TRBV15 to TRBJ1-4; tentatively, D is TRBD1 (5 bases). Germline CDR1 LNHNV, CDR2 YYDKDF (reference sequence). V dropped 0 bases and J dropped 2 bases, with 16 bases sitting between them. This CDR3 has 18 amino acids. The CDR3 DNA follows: TGTGCCACCAGCAGAGATGACGCGCTAAGGGGTACTAATGAAAAACTGTTTTTT. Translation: CATSRDDALRGTNEKLFF.

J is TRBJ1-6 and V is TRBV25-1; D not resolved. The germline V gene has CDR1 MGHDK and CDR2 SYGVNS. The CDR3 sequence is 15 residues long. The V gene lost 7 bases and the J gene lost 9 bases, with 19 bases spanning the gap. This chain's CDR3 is CASTEGVEVGSPLHF. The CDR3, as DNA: TGTGCCAGCACCGAAGGCGTCGAGGTCGGTTCACCCCTCCACTTT. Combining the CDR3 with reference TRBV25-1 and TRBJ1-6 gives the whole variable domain EADIYQTPRYLVIGTGKKITLECSQTMGHDKMYWYQQDPGMELHLIHYSYGVNSTEKGDLSSESTVSRIRTEHFPLTLESARPSHTSQYLCASTEGVEVGSPLHFGNGTRLTVT.

The chain's CDR3 is CASRRDRAANYGYTF. The CDR3 bases are TGTGCCAGCAGGCGAGATAGGGCTGCTAACTATGGCTACACCTTC. The chain links TRBV6-6 to TRBJ1-2; the D is unclear. Germline CDR1 is MNHNY and CDR2 is SVGAGI (reference sequence). The CDR3 totals 15 residues. Trimming left V 6 bases short and J 0 bases short, with 14 bases between.

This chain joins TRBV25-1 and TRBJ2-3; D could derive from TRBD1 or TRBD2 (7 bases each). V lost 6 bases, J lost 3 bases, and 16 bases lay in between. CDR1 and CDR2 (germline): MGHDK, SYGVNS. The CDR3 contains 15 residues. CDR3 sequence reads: CASRGGGGWTDTQYF. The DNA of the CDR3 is TGTGCCAGCAGGGGAGGGGGCGGTTGGACAGATACGCAGTATTTT. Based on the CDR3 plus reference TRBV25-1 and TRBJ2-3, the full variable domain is EADIYQTPRYLVIGTGKKITLECSQTMGHDKMYWYQQDPGMELHLIHYSYGVNSTEKGDLSSESTVSRIRTEHFPLTLESARPSHTSQYLCASRGGGGWTDTQYFGPGTRLTVL.

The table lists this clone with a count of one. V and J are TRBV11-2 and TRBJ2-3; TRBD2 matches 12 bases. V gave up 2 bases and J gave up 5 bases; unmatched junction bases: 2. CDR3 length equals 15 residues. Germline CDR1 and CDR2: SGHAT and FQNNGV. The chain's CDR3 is CASSLTSGGLDTQYF. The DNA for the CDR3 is TGTGCCAGCAGCTTAACTAGCGGGGGGTTAGATACGCAGTATTTT.

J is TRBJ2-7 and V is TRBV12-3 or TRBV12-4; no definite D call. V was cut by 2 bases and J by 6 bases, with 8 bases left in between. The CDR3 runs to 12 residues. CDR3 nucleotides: TGTGCCAGCAGTTTAATTGGGTTCGAGCAGTACTTC. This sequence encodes CASSLIGFEQYF.

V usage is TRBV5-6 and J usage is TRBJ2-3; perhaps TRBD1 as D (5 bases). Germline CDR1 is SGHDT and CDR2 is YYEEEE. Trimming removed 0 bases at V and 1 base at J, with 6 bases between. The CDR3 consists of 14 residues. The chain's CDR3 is CASSLGRGTDTQYF. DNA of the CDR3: TGTGCCAGCAGCTTGGGCAGGGGCACAGATACGCAGTATTTT. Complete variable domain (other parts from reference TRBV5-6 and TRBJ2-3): DAGVTQSPTHLIKTRGQQVTLRCSPKSGHDTVSWYQQALGQGPQFIFQYYEEEERQRGNFPDRFSGHQFPNYSSELNVNALLLGDSALYLCASSLGRGTDTQYFGPGTRLTVL.

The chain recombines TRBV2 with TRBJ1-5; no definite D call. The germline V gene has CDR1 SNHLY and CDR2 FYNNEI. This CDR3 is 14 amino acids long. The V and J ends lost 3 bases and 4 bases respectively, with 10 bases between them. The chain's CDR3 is CASSEGNRNQPQHF. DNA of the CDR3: TGTGCCAGCAGTGAGGGAAATCGGAATCAGCCCCAGCATTTT.

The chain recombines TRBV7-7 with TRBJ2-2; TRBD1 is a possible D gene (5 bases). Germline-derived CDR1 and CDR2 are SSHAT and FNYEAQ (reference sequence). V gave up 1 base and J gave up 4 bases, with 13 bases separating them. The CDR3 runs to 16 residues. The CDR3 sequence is CASSLGVDTSTGELFF. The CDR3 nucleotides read TGTGCCAGCAGCTTAGGTGTGGACACCTCCACCGGGGAGCTGTTTTTT.

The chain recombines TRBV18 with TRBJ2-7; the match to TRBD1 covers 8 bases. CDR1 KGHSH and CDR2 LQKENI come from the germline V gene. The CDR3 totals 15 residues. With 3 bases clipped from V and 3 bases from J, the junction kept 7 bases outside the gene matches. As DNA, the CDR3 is TGTGCCAGCTCACCTACCGGGACAGGCAACTACGAGCAGTACTTC. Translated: CASSPTGTGNYEQYF.

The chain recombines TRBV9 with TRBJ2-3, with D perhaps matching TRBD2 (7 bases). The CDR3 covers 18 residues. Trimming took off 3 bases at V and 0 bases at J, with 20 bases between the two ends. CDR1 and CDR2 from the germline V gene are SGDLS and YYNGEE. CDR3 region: CASSASRWGGPSTDTQYF. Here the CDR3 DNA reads TGTGCCAGCAGCGCAAGCCGTTGGGGGGGCCCGAGCACAGATACGCAGTATTTT.

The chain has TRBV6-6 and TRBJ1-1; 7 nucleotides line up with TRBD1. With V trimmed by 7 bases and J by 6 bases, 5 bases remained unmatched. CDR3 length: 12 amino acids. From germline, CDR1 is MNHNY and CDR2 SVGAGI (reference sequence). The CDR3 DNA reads TGTGCCAGCATCCAGGGGGTCGCTGAAGCTTTCTTT. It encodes CASIQGVAEAFF.

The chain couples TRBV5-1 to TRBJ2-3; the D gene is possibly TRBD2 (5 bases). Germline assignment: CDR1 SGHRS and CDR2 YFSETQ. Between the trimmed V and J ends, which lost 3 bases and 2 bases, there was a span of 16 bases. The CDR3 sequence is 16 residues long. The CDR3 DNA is TGCGCCAGCAGCTCTGGAGGAGGACTCTCCACAGATACGCAGTATTTT. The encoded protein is CASSSGGGLSTDTQYF.

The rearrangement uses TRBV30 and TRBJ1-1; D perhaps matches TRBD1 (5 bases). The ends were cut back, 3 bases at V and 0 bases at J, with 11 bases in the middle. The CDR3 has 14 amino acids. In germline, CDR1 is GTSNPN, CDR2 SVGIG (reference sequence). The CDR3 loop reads CAWSEGHLNTEAFF. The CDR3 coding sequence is TGTGCCTGGAGCGAAGGACACCTGAACACTGAAGCTTTCTTT.

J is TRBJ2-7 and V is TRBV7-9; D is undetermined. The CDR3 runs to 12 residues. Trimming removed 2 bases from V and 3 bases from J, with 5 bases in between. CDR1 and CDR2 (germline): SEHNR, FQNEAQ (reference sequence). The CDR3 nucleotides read TGTGCCAGCAGCTTACAGATCTACGAGCAGTACTTC. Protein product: CASSLQIYEQYF.

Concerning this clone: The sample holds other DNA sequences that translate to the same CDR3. The CDR3 sequence: CASSFLGTGSTEAFF. CDR3 nucleotide sequence: TGTGCCAGCAGTTTCCTCGGGACAGGAAGCACTGAAGCTTTCTTT. The J gene is TRBJ1-1, the V gene TRBV27; 8 positions agree with TRBD1. This CDR3 contains 15 residues. V lost 3 bases to trimming and J lost 4 bases; unmatched junction nucleotides: 7. The germline CDR1 and CDR2 sequences are MNHEY and SMNVEV (reference sequence).

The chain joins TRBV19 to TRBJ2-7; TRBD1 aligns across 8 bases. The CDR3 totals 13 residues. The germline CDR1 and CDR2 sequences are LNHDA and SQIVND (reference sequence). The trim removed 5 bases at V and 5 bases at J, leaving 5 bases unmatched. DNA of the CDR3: TGTGCCAGTAGTTTCCAGGGGGCGCACGAGCAGTACTTC. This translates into CASSFQGAHEQYF.

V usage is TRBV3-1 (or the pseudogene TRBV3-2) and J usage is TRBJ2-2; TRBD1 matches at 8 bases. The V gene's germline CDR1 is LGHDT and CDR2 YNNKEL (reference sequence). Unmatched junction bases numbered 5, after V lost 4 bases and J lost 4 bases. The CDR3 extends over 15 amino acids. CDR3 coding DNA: TGTGCCAGCAGCCCAGGACAGGGCCCCACCGGGGAGCTGTTTTTT. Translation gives CASSPGQGPTGELFF.